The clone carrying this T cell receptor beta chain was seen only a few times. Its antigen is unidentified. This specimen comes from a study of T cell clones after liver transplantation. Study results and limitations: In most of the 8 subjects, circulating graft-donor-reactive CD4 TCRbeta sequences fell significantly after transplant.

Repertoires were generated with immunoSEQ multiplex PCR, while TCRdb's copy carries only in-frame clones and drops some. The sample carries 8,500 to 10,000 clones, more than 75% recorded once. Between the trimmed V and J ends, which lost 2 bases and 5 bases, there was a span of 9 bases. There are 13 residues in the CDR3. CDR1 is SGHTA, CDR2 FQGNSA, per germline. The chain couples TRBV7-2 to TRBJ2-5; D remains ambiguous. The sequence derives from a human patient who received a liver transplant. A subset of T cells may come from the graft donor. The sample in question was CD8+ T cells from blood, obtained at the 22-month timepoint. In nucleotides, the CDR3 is TGTGCCAGCAGCTTAAATATCCGCGAGACCCAGTACTTC. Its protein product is CASSLNIRETQYF.